This T cell receptor (beta chain) was retrieved from a study of blood T cells in healthy people across ages. Study observations and caveats: Higher diversity, along with more naive CD4+ cells, distinguished long-lived donors from aged donors.

Points on this clonotype: Its target is not known.

Primed by a sample-barcoded 5' primer and a J-beta primer mix, a second PCR proceeded for about 6 to 11 cycles. In TCRdb, the 5' RACE reads were re-called with MiXCR into one record per CDR3 protein. The profile shows some 760,000 distinct CDR3 sequences, approximately 25% of them singletons. Trimming took 7 bases from V and 3 from J, leaving 10 bases between them. Germline CDR1 is SGDLS and CDR2 is YYNGEE. The CDR3 is 12 residues long. Each sample yielded at least 6 million isolated PBMCs. The same specimen was also included in a second study, on T cells of mothers and their children. As that study records: It was through the M1S primer of the second PCR that sample barcodes and 2-4 random nucleotides were added. Each child gave 2.9 million or so TCR beta CDR3 reads (each mother, over 9 million).

The chain is built from TRBV9 and TRBJ2-5, with D unclear. This TCR derives from a boy aged 5-17 years in good health. Sequencing used blood. In DNA, the CDR3 is TGTGCCAGCGGCTATAATGAAGAGACCCAGTACTTC. Its protein product is CASGYNEETQYF.